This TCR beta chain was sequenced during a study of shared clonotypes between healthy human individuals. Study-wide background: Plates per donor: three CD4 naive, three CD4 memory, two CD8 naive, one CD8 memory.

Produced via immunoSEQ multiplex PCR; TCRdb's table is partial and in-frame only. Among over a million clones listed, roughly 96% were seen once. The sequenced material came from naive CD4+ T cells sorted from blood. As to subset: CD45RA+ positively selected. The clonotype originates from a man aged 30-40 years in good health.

The CDR3 DNA sequence: TGTGCCAGCAGCCCCGGACTAGTCCACAATGAGCAGTTCTTC. Residues: CASSPGLVHNEQFF. V is TRBV5-6 and J is TRBJ2-1; 7 nucleotides match TRBD2. V shed 4 bases, J shed 5 bases, and the junction held 6 bases outside the gene matches. The CDR3 runs to 14 residues. Germline assignment: CDR1 SGHDT and CDR2 YYEEEE.